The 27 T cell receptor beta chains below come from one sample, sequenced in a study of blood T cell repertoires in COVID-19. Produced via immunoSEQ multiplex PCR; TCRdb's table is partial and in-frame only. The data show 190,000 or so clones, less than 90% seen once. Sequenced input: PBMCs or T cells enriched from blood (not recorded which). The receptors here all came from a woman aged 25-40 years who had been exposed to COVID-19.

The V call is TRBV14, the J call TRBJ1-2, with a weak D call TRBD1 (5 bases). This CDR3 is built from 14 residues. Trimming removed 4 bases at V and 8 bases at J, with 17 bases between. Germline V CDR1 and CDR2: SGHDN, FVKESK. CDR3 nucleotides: TGTGCCAGCAGCCCCATTGCTCGGGAGGGGGGCTACACCTTC. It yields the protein CASSPIAREGGYTF.

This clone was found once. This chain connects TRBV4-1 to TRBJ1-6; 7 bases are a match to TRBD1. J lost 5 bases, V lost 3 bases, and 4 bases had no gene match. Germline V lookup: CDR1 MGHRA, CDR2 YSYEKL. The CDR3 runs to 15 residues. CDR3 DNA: TGCGCCAGCAGCCAGGAGACAGGGAATAATTCACCCCTCCACTTT. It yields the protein CASSQETGNNSPLHF.

The CDR3 protein is CASSYMGQGASGNTIYF. The DNA for the CDR3 is TGCGCCAGCAGCTATATGGGACAGGGGGCCTCTGGAAACACCATATATTTT. The chain combines TRBV5-1 with TRBJ1-3; 12 bases line up with TRBD1. The length of the CDR3 is 17 residues. Per the germline V gene, CDR1 is SGHRS and CDR2 is YFSETQ. V lost 3 bases to trimming and J lost 0 bases; unmatched junction nucleotides: 4. Looking up the rest from reference TRBV5-1 and TRBJ1-3 gives the full variable domain: KAGVTQTPRYLIKTRGQQVTLSCSPISGHRSVSWYQQTPGQGLQFLFEYFSETQRNKGNFPGRFSGRQFSNSRSEMNVSTLELGDSALYLCASSYMGQGASGNTIYFGEGSWLTVV.

CDR3 residues: CASSVLSGWAGEQYF. In DNA form, the CDR3 reads TGTGCCAGCAGCGTACTTAGCGGTTGGGCTGGCGAGCAGTACTTC. This chain joins TRBV9 and TRBJ2-7, with D possibly matching TRBD2 (6 bases). V lost 1 base and J lost 6, with 17 bases in between. This CDR3 is 15 amino acids long. Germline V gene data show CDR1 as SGDLS and CDR2 as YYNGEE.

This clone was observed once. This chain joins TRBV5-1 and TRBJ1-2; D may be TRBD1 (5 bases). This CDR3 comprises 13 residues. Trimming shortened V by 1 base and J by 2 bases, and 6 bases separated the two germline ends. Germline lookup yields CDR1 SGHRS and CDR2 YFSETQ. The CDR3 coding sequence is TGCGCCAGCAGCTTGAACAGGAACTATGGCTACACCTTC. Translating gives CASSLNRNYGYTF. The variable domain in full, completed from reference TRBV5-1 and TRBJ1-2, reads KAGVTQTPRYLIKTRGQQVTLSCSPISGHRSVSWYQQTPGQGLQFLFEYFSETQRNKGNFPGRFSGRQFSNSRSEMNVSTLELGDSALYLCASSLNRNYGYTFGSGTRLTVV.

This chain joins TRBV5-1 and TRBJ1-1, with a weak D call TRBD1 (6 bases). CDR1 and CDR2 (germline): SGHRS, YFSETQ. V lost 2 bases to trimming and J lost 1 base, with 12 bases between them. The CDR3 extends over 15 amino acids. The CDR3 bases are TGCGCCAGCAGCTTATACTCGGGACAGAACACTGAAGCTTTCTTT. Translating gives CASSLYSGQNTEAFF.

The CDR3 region is CAWIKQGDFSQYF. CDR3 coding DNA: TGTGCCTGGATAAAACAGGGGGACTTCTCGCAGTACTTC. The genes are TRBV30 and TRBJ2-7; TRBD1 matches 8 bases. Trimming took 4 bases from V and 9 from J; bases not matched to a gene: 11. Per germline, CDR1 GTSNPN and CDR2 SVGIG (reference sequence). This CDR3 is 13 amino acids long.

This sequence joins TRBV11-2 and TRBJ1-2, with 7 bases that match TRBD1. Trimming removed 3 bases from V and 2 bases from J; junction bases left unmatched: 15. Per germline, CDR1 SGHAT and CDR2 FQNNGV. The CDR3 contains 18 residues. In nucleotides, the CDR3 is TGTGCCAGCAGCTTGCTGAATAAGAGACAGGGTGACAACTATGGCTACACCTTC. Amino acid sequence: CASSLLNKRQGDNYGYTF.

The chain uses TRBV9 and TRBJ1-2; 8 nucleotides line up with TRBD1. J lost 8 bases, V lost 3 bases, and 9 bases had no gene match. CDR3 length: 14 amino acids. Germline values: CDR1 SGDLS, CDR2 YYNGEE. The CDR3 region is CASSANHDRGGYTF. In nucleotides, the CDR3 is TGTGCCAGCAGCGCCAACCATGACAGGGGCGGCTACACCTTC.

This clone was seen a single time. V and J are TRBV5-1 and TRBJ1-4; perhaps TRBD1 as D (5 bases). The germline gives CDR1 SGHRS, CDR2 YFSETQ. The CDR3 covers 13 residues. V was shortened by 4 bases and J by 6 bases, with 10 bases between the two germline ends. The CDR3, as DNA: TGCGCCAGCAGCACCGGACACGATGAAAAACTGTTTTTT. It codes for CASSTGHDEKLFF.

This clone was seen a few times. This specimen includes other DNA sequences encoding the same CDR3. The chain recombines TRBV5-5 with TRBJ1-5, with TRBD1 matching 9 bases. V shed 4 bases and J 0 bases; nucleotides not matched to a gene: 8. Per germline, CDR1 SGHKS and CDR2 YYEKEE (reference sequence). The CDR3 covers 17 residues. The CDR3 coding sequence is TGTGCCAGCAGCGGGGGGACAGGGTCATATAGCAATCAGCCCCAGCATTTT. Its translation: CASSGGTGSYSNQPQHF. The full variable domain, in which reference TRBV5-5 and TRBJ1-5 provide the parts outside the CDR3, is DAGVTQSPTHLIKTRGQQVTLRCSPISGHKSVSWYQQVLGQGPQFIFQYYEKEERGRGNFPDRFSARQFPNYSSELNVNALLLGDSALYLCASSGGTGSYSNQPQHFGDGTRLSIL.

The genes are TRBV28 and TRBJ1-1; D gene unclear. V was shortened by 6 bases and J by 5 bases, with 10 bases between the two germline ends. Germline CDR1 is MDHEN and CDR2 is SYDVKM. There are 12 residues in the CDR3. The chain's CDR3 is CASSVTRTEAFF. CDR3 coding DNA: TGTGCCAGCAGCGTAACACGTACTGAAGCTTTCTTT.

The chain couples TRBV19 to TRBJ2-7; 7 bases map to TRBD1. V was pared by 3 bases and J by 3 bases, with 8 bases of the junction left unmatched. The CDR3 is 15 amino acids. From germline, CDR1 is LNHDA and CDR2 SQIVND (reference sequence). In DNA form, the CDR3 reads TGTGCCAGTAGTATTGCGCAGGGGGTAAGCTACGAGCAGTACTTC. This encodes CASSIAQGVSYEQYF.

The CDR3 reads CASSLVGLTDTQYF. The CDR3 nucleotides read TGTGCCAGCAGCTTAGTTGGGCTGACAGATACGCAGTATTTT. The chain couples TRBV13 to TRBJ2-3; no firm D call. Deletions cut 1 base from V and 3 bases from J, with 8 bases between. The germline CDR1 and CDR2 sequences are PRHDT and FYEKMQ (reference sequence). The CDR3 has 14 amino acids.

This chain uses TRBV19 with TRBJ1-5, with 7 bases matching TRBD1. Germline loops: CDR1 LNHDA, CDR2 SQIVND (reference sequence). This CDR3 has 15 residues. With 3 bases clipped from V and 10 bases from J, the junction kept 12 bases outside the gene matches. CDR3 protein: CASSIQTGSPVPQHF. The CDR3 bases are TGTGCCAGTAGTATCCAGACAGGGAGTCCCGTTCCCCAGCATTTT.

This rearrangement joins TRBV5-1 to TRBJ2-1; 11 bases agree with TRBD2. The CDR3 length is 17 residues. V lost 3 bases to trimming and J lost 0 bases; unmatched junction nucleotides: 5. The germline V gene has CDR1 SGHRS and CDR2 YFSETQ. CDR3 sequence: CASSSGTSGRSYNEQFF. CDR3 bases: TGCGCCAGCAGCTCGGGGACTAGCGGCCGCTCCTACAATGAGCAGTTCTTC.

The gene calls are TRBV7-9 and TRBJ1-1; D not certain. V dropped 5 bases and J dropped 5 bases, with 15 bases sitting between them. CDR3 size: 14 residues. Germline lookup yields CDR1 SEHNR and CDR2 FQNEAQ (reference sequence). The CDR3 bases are TGTGCCAGCAGCGTTAGACCTCGAGGGACTGAAGCTTTCTTT. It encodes CASSVRPRGTEAFF.

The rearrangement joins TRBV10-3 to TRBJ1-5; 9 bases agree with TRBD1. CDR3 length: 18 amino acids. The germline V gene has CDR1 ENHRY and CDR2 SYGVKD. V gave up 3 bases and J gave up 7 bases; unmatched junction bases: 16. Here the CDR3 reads CAISDTRGDREGRQPQHF. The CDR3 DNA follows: TGTGCCATCAGTGACACCCGGGGGGACAGGGAAGGTCGCCAGCCCCAGCATTTT.

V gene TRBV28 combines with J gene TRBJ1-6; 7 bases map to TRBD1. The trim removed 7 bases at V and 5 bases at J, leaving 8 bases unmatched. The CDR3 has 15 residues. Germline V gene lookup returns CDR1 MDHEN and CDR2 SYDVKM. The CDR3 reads CASTPAQGDNSPLHF. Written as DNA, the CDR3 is TGTGCCAGCACCCCTGCCCAGGGGGATAATTCACCCCTCCACTTT. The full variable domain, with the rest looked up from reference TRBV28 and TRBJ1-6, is DVKVTQSSRYLVKRTGEKVFLECVQDMDHENMFWYRQDPGLGLRLIYFSYDVKMKEKGDIPEGYSVSREKKERFSLILESASTNQTSMYLCASTPAQGDNSPLHFGNGTRLTVT.

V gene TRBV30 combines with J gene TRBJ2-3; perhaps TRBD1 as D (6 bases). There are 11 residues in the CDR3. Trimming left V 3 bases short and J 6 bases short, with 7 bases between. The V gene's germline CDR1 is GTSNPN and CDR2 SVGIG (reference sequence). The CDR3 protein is CAWSQGDTQYF. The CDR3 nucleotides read TGTGCCTGGAGCCAGGGGGATACGCAGTATTTT.

The CDR3 DNA sequence: TGCGCCAGCAGCTTAAGGGGAGGATGGCAAGAAAAACTGTTTTTT. The encoded protein is CASSLRGGWQEKLFF. This chain links TRBV5-1 with TRBJ1-4, with a tentative D call TRBD1 (5 bases). CDR3 length equals 15 residues. V shed 2 bases and J shed 8 bases, with 16 bases lying between them. The germline gives CDR1 SGHRS, CDR2 YFSETQ. The variable domain in full, completed from reference TRBV5-1 and TRBJ1-4, reads KAGVTQTPRYLIKTRGQQVTLSCSPISGHRSVSWYQQTPGQGLQFLFEYFSETQRNKGNFPGRFSGRQFSNSRSEMNVSTLELGDSALYLCASSLRGGWQEKLFFGSGTQLSVL.

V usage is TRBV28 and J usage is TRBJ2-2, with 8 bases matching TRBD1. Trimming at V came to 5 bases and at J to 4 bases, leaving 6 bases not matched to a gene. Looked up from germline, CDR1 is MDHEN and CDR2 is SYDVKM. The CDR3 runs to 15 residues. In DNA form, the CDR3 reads TGTGCCAGCAGTATCGGACAGGGTGTCACCGGGGAGCTGTTTTTT. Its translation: CASSIGQGVTGELFF.

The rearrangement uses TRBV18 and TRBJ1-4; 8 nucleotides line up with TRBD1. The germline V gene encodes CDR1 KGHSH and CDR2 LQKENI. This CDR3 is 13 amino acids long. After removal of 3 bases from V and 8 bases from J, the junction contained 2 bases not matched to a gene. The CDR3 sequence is CASSPGQGEKLFF. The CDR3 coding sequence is TGTGCCAGCTCACCCGGACAGGGAGAAAAACTGTTTTTT.

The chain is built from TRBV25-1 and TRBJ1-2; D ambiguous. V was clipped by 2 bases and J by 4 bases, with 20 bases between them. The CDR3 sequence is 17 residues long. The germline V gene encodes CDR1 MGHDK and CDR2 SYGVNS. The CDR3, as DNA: TGTGCCAGCAGTGAAGGGAAGGCAGACGACTATTTCTATGGCTACACCTTC. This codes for CASSEGKADDYFYGYTF.

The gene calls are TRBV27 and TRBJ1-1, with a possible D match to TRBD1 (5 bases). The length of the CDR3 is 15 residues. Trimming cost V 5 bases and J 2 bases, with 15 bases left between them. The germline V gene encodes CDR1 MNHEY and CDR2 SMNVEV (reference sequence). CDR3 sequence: CASSTRQLPNTEAFF. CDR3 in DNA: TGTGCCAGCAGTACCCGACAGTTACCCAACACTGAAGCTTTCTTT.

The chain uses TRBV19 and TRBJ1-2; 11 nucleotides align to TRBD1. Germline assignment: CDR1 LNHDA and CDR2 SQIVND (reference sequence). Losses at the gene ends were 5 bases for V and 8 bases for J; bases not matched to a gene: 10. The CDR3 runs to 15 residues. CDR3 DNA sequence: TGTGCCAGTAGTCGATGGACAGGGGGCAGATCAGGCTACACCTTC. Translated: CASSRWTGGRSGYTF.

The CDR3: CASSYGNEQYF. CDR3 nucleotide sequence: TGTGCCAGCAGCTACGGGAACGAGCAGTACTTC. This chain joins TRBV11-2 and TRBJ2-7; perhaps TRBD2 as D (5 bases). The CDR3 consists of 11 residues. Trimming shortened V by 4 bases and J by 5 bases, and 6 bases separated the two germline ends. Looked up from germline, CDR1 is SGHAT and CDR2 is FQNNGV.